This TCR beta chain was sequenced during a study of PD-1 blockade in classical Hodgkin lymphoma. General observations from the study: The baseline diversity of complete responders showed similarity to that of newly diagnosed patients.

Assay: immunoSEQ multiplex PCR; the TCRdb copy retains only in-frame clones and omits some. The sample consists of 110,000 or so clones, around 90% of them appearing once. Comments on this clone: The antigen is unknown.

This CDR3 region has 16 residues. V dropped 1 base and J dropped 3; count of bases not matched to a gene: 10. Germline lookup yields CDR1 SGDLS and CDR2 YYNGEE. Time point specified: cycle 4 day 1 (C4D1), after 6 weeks of nivolumab. In every patient, relapse followed autologous stem cell transplantation, while exposure to brentuximab vedotin differed. This specimen was peripheral blood mononuclear cells (PBMCs), taken before the fourth cycle of nivolumab. This chain connects TRBV9 to TRBJ2-7; the match to TRBD1 covers 7 bases. The clonotype comes from a human donor with classical Hodgkin lymphoma. CDR3: CASSVNPDRALYEQYF. In DNA form, the CDR3 reads TGTGCCAGCAGCGTAAATCCAGACAGGGCCCTCTACGAGCAGTACTTC.